A selection of T cell receptor beta chains follows, all from one sample in a study of cytomegalovirus exposure and HLA in healthy donors. Some clones are missing from TCRdb's copy, which holds only in-frame ones; the method was immunoSEQ multiplex PCR. The repertoire holds some 130,000 clones, 85% to 90% seen once, with 0.95% to 1.5% in the top ten. Material: PBMCs. These receptors originate from a woman between 18 and 29 years old in good health and CMV-seronegative. Both conserved end residues are trimmed from each CDR3. Fields, in order: clone size, D gene, V gene, CDR3 protein. D genes are given only for firm matches. Clone size is stated in some rows and not others, as once, few, many or a class when expanded.

.,TRBD2,TRBV6-6,ASSSSGEADTQY
few,.,TRBV6-5,ASSRTGDTGELF
.,.,TRBV2,ASSSGGGVGYGYT
.,TRBD1,TRBV6-5,ASTRTGGETEAF
.,.,TRBV7-8,ASSLADYDTEAF
.,TRBD2,TRBV5-4,ANSGGDLTDTQY
.,.,TRBV29-1,SVGTTTYSYNEQF
few,.,TRBV10-3,AIYRLSYEQY
.,.,TRBV7-3,ASSLIQGSSNEQF
.,TRBD2,TRBV27,ASSLYIRGGTDTQY
.,.,TRBV6-6,ASSYSGGTYEQY